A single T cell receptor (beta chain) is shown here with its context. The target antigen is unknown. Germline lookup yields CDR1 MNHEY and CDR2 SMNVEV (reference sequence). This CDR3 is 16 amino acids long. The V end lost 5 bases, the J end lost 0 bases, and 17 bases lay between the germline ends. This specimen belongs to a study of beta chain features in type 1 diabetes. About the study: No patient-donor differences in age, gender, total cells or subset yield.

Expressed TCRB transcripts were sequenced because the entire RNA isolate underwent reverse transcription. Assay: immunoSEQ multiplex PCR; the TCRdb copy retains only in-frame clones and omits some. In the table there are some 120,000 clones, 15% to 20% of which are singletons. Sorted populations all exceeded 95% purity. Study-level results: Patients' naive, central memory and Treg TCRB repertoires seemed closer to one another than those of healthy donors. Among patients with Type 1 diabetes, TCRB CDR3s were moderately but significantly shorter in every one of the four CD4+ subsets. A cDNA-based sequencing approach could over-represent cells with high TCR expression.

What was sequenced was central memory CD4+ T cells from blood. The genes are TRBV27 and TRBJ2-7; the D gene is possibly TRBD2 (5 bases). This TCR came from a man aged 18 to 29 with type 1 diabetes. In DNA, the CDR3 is TGTGCCAGCAGTCCGCGGACTCCACCTAACTCCTACGAGCAGTACTTC. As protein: CASSPRTPPNSYEQYF.